The 16 T cell receptor beta chains listed next were all sequenced from one sample in a study of blood T cell repertoires in COVID-19. Only in-frame clones appear in the TCRdb table, and some are missing; sequencing was by immunoSEQ multiplex PCR. Of 300,000 to 500,000 clones in the sample, approximately 87% were seen once. Sequenced input: PBMCs or T cells enriched from blood (not recorded which). The receptors were gathered from a woman between 25 and 40 years old with acute COVID-19.

The gene calls are TRBV5-5 and TRBJ1-3; D call uncertain. The germline V gene has CDR1 SGHKS and CDR2 YYEKEE (reference sequence). Trimming cost V 7 bases and J 0 bases, with 14 bases left between them. The CDR3 has 15 residues. The CDR3 loop reads CASSTGSSSGNTIYF. The CDR3 DNA sequence: TGTGCCAGCTCGACCGGGTCGAGCTCTGGAAACACCATATATTTT.

This clone was counted a single time. CDR3 nucleotides: TGCAGCTCAGGGGAAGTCGGGGCGTGGAATGGCTACACCTTC. Protein: CSSGEVGAWNGYTF. The chain joins TRBV29-1 to TRBJ1-2; weak D call: TRBD1 (6 bases). The CDR3 extends over 14 amino acids. CDR1 SQVTM and CDR2 ANQGSEA come from the germline V gene. Between the trimmed V and J ends, which lost 8 bases and 6 bases, there was a span of 22 bases.

This rearrangement joins TRBV7-3 to TRBJ1-1, with unresolved D. Deletions cut 3 bases from V and 0 bases from J, with 5 bases between. The CDR3 is made up of 13 amino acids. Germline V gene lookup returns CDR1 SGHTA and CDR2 FQGTGA. CDR3 nucleotides: TGTGCCAGCAGCTTTACAGTGAACACTGAAGCTTTCTTT. Protein product: CASSFTVNTEAFF.

This chain uses TRBV19 with TRBJ1-2; 11 nucleotides align to TRBD1. Germline V gene lookup returns CDR1 LNHDA and CDR2 SQIVND (reference sequence). The CDR3 length is 15 residues. V shed 5 bases and J 8 bases; nucleotides not matched to a gene: 10. The CDR3 is CASSPRTGGAGGYTF. The CDR3 region has the DNA TGTGCCAGTAGTCCTCGGACAGGGGGCGCAGGAGGCTACACCTTC. The entire variable domain, with the rest obtained from reference TRBV19 and TRBJ1-2, is as follows: DGGITQSPKYLFRKEGQNVTLSCEQNLNHDAMYWYRQDPGQGLRLIYYSQIVNDFQKGDIAEGYSVSREKKESFPLTVTSAQKNPTAFYLCASSPRTGGAGGYTFGSGTRLTVV.

The V and J genes are TRBV6-5 and TRBJ2-1; 7 positions match TRBD1. Germline loops: CDR1 MNHEY, CDR2 SVGAGI. The CDR3 covers 13 residues. The V and J ends lost 5 bases and 8 bases, in that order; junction bases with no gene match: 6. DNA for the CDR3: TGTGCCAGCAGTCTCCAAGGACAGGATGAGCAGTTCTTC. As protein: CASSLQGQDEQFF.

The V call is TRBV6-5, the J call TRBJ1-2; 9 bases match TRBD1. Germline loops: CDR1 MNHEY, CDR2 SVGAGI. V was pared by 1 base and J by 4 bases, with 4 bases of the junction left unmatched. This CDR3 spans 15 amino acids. DNA for the CDR3: TGTGCCAGCAGTTACTTCGGGACAGGGACCTATGGCTACACCTTC. It codes for CASSYFGTGTYGYTF.

J is TRBJ2-7 and V is TRBV12-3 or TRBV12-4, with 7 bases aligning to TRBD1. The CDR3 is 13 residues long. V lost 2 bases, J lost 7 bases, and 5 bases stayed unmatched. The CDR3 bases are TGTGCCAGCAGTTTACCGGGACAGCCGGAGCAGTACTTC. It encodes CASSLPGQPEQYF.

The chain uses TRBV3-1 (or the pseudogene TRBV3-2) and TRBJ2-1; tentatively, D is TRBD1 (5 bases). Trimming took 1 base from V and 9 from J, leaving 7 bases between them. Germline CDR1 and CDR2: LGHDT and YNNKEL (reference sequence). The CDR3 consists of 12 residues. The CDR3 DNA is TGTGCCAGCAGCCAAGGACAGTCTGAGCAGTTCTTC. Amino acids: CASSQGQSEQFF.

The V and J genes are TRBV19 and TRBJ2-1, with TRBD2 matching over 15 bases. This CDR3 is 17 amino acids long. Germline V CDR1 and CDR2: LNHDA, SQIVND (reference sequence). Trimming at V came to 5 bases and at J to 0 bases, leaving 2 bases not matched to a gene. The CDR3 region has the DNA TGTGCCAGTAGTCGGACTAGCGGGGGGGGCTCCTACAATGAGCAGTTCTTC. Its protein is CASSRTSGGGSYNEQFF. Looking up the rest from reference TRBV19 and TRBJ2-1 gives the full variable domain: DGGITQSPKYLFRKEGQNVTLSCEQNLNHDAMYWYRQDPGQGLRLIYYSQIVNDFQKGDIAEGYSVSREKKESFPLTVTSAQKNPTAFYLCASSRTSGGGSYNEQFFGPGTRLTVL.

The chain recombines TRBV2 with TRBJ1-2; D is ambiguous. CDR1 and CDR2 (germline): SNHLY, FYNNEI. The CDR3 length is 14 residues. Trimming removed 4 bases from V and 8 bases from J, with 17 bases in between. CDR3 sequence: CASSGSDSGLGYTF. The CDR3 coding sequence is TGTGCCAGCAGTGGGTCAGATAGCGGTCTAGGCTACACCTTC. Full variable domain (rest looked up from reference TRBV2 and TRBJ1-2): EPEVTQTPSHQVTQMGQEVILRCVPISNHLYFYWYRQILGQKVEFLVSFYNNEISEKSEIFDDQFSVERPDGSNFTLKIRSTKLEDSAMYFCASSGSDSGLGYTFGSGTRLTVV.

This chain joins TRBV4-3 and TRBJ1-5, with D perhaps TRBD1 (5 bases). The CDR3 totals 18 residues. Trimming removed 4 bases from V and 0 bases from J, with 19 bases in between. Germline-derived CDR1 and CDR2 are LGHNA and YSLEER. The CDR3 loop reads CASSLRAGGAYSNQPQHF. The CDR3, as DNA: TGCGCCAGCAGCCTCCGAGCGGGAGGGGCCTATAGCAATCAGCCCCAGCATTTT.

The J gene is TRBJ2-7, the V gene TRBV21-1; TRBD1, the table's D call, lacks a check against the DNA. TRBV21-1 is deemed a pseudogene. The CDR3 runs to 16 residues. The CDR3 DNA follows: TGTGCCAGCAGCACCATGGACAGGGGAGTTGCCTACGAGCAGTACTTC. Translation: CASSTMDRGVAYEQYF.

A few counts support this clone. The rearrangement links TRBV7-2 to TRBJ1-5, with D perhaps TRBD1 (5 bases). Germline V gene data show CDR1 as SGHTA and CDR2 as FQGNSA. The CDR3 is 14 amino acids. V was trimmed by 1 base and J by 7 bases, leaving 11 bases between them. The CDR3, as DNA: TGTGCCAGCAGCTTAGGACGGGGGGAGCAGCCCCAGCATTTT. This translates into CASSLGRGEQPQHF.

The chain combines TRBV24-1 with TRBJ1-2; 7 bases match TRBD1. V dropped 6 bases and J dropped 5; count of bases not matched to a gene: 20. This CDR3 is built from 18 residues. Germline values: CDR1 KGHDR, CDR2 SFDVKD. The CDR3 loop is CATSPTPDTYRGEYGYTF. As DNA, the CDR3 is TGTGCCACCAGTCCCACACCGGATACTTACAGGGGAGAGTATGGCTACACCTTC.

The chain carries TRBV7-2 and TRBJ1-6; TRBD1 is a possible D gene (5 bases). CDR3 size: 17 residues. Trimming took off 5 bases at V and 7 bases at J, with 21 bases between the two ends. Germline assignment: CDR1 SGHTA and CDR2 FQGNSA. The DNA of the CDR3 is TGTGCCAGCAGCCAGCAATATTGGACACTAAACAATTCACCCCTCCACTTT. This encodes CASSQQYWTLNNSPLHF.

The V and J genes are TRBV24-1 and TRBJ1-5; D remains unclear. This CDR3 spans 13 amino acids. V lost 6 bases and J 3 bases, leaving 8 bases between the germline ends. Germline V lookup: CDR1 KGHDR, CDR2 SFDVKD. CDR3 sequence: CATSPGNNQPQHF. The CDR3 DNA reads as TGTGCCACCAGTCCGGGAAACAATCAGCCCCAGCATTTT.